The rows below give T cell receptor beta chains drawn from one sample of a study of blood T cell repertoires in COVID-19. Using immunoSEQ multiplex PCR, the repertoire was profiled, and TCRdb retains in-frame clones only, with some absent. The sample holds approximately 300,000 clones, roughly 90% seen once. Sequencing was carried out using PBMCs or T cells enriched from blood (not recorded which). The receptor source for this set is a woman in her twenties or thirties who had recovered from COVID-19. CDR3s include the opening cysteine and the closing phenylalanine or tryptophan. A D gene is named only where the DNA matches it firmly. A clone size is listed for some rows: how often the clone was seen (once, few, many), or a class if it is expanded.

abundance,d_gene,j_gene,v_gene,CDR3nt,CDR3aa
.,.,TRBJ1-1,TRBV5-1,TGCGCCAGCAGCTTGGGGCAGGGCGGCACTGAAGCTTTCTTT,CASSLGQGGTEAFF
many,.,TRBJ2-2,TRBV7-9,TGTGCCAGCAGCCTTTCAGGGATTTGGGGCCAGGACACCGGGGAGCTGTTTTTT,CASSLSGIWGQDTGELFF
.,TRBD2,TRBJ2-1,TRBV24-1,TGTGCCACCAGGGGGACTAGCGGGAGCTATGAGCAGTTCTTC,CATRGTSGSYEQFF
medium-sized,TRBD1,TRBJ2-5,TRBV3-1/TRBV3-2,TGTGCCAGTAGGGACAGGGAGGAGACCCAGTACTTC,CASRDREETQYF
.,.,TRBJ2-3,TRBV7-7,TGTGCTAGCAGCAAAGGTGGGGGGACGACAGATACGCAGTATTTT,CASSKGGGTTDTQYF
.,.,TRBJ1-6,TRBV7-2,TGTGCCAGCAGCTTGCGGTACAGGGTCGGAGATTCACCCCTCCACTTT,CASSLRYRVGDSPLHF
.,TRBD1,TRBJ2-1,TRBV28,TGTGCCAGCGGAACCTTACAGGGGAGCGGCTACAATGAGCAGTTCTTC,CASGTLQGSGYNEQFF
.,TRBD2,TRBJ2-3,TRBV14,TGTGCCAGCAGCCAGAAGCGGGAGGATCCAGATACGCAGTATTTT,CASSQKREDPDTQYF
once,TRBD2,TRBJ2-1,TRBV27,TGTGCCAGCAGTTTTTCCACTAGCGGGTTGGGTGAGCAGTTCTTC,CASSFSTSGLGEQFF
.,TRBD1,TRBJ1-6,TRBV7-2,TGTGCCAGCAGCTTCCGAGGGGGACAGGGACCTTCACCCCTCCACTTT,CASSFRGGQGPSPLHF
.,TRBD1,TRBJ2-5,TRBV12-3/TRBV12-4,TGTGCCAGCAGCTTCGACAGGGGAGAGACCCAGTACTTC,CASSFDRGETQYF
.,TRBD2,TRBJ2-3,TRBV29-1,TGCAGCGTTGGAGGACTAGCGGGGGTCAGCACAGATACGCAGTATTTT,CSVGGLAGVSTDTQYF
.,TRBD2,TRBJ2-1,TRBV7-6,TGTGCCAGCAGCTTAGGCGCGGGGGAGTTCTACAATGAGCAGTTCTTC,CASSLGAGEFYNEQFF
.,TRBD2,TRBJ2-1,TRBV15,TGTGCCACCAGCACGTCTAGCGGGGACCCCAATGAGCAGTTCTTC,CATSTSSGDPNEQFF
.,.,TRBJ1-5,TRBV7-9,TGTGCCAGCAGCCTAAAGAATCAGCCCCAGCATTTT,CASSLKNQPQHF
.,TRBD2,TRBJ2-3,TRBV2,TGTGCCAGCAGGGAAGGGACTAGCGGGGGAAGAGATACGCAGTATTTT,CASREGTSGGRDTQYF
.,.,TRBJ1-2,TRBV28,TGTGCCAGCAGTTTCGCCGGTACTAACTATGGCTACACCTTC,CASSFAGTNYGYTF
.,TRBD1,TRBJ1-5,TRBV6-2/TRBV6-3,TGTGCCAGCAGTTCCTTCGGGACAGTGGTGAGGCCCCAGCATTTT,CASSSFGTVVRPQHF
.,.,TRBJ1-5,TRBV4-2,TGTGCCAGCAGCCGGGACATCCAACAGCCCCAGCATTTT,CASSRDIQQPQHF
.,.,TRBJ1-1,TRBV4-1,TGCGCCAGCAGCCAGGAGGGTACCGTCCGGGGCACTGAAGCTTTCTTT,CASSQEGTVRGTEAFF
.,.,TRBJ1-6,TRBV4-2,TGTGCCAGCAGCCAAGTCGTAGGGGATGGTTCACCCCTCCACTTT,CASSQVVGDGSPLHF
once,.,TRBJ1-1,TRBV4-1,TGCGCCAGCAGCCCTCTAGTCGGGGGAACTGAAGCTTTCTTT,CASSPLVGGTEAFF
.,.,TRBJ2-5,TRBV24-1,TGTGCCACCAGTGATTCCCTTGTGGAGACCCAGTACTTC,CATSDSLVETQYF
once,.,TRBJ1-1,TRBV7-3,TGTGCCAGCAGCTTAAGGGCAGGGCAAGCTTTCTTT,CASSLRAGQAFF